These 19 T cell receptor beta chains were all obtained from the same sample, sequenced in a study of blood T cell repertoires in COVID-19. TCRdb's table, derived via immunoSEQ multiplex PCR, lists solely in-frame clones and lacks some. Among some 120,000 clones listed, 80% to 90% were seen once. The sample was peripheral blood. The receptors were sampled from a man in his forties with acute or convalescent COVID-19.

The chain combines TRBV9 with TRBJ1-1; 7 nucleotides line up with TRBD1. The CDR3 has 14 residues. V dropped 3 bases and J dropped 7; count of bases not matched to a gene: 9. Germline assignment: CDR1 SGDLS and CDR2 YYNGEE. In nucleotides, the CDR3 is TGTGCCAGCAGCGCCCGACAGGGAGGTGGTGAAGCTTTCTTT. Protein sequence: CASSARQGGGEAFF.

The V call is TRBV12-3 or TRBV12-4, the J call TRBJ2-5; possibly TRBD1 for D (6 bases). The V end lost 5 bases, the J end lost 7 bases, and 11 bases lay between the germline ends. The CDR3 extends over 12 amino acids. CDR3 bases: TGTGCCAGCAGTCAAGCCAGGGGGACCCAGTACTTC. The encoded protein is CASSQARGTQYF.

The genes are TRBV10-3 and TRBJ1-3; D not resolved. The germline V gene has CDR1 ENHRY and CDR2 SYGVKD. The length of the CDR3 is 12 residues. Trimming pared 6 bases from V and 2 bases from J, leaving 5 bases between. CDR3 protein: CAISPAGNTIYF. CDR3 in DNA: TGTGCCATCAGCCCCGCTGGAAACACCATATATTTT.

The chain recombines TRBV3-1 (or the pseudogene TRBV3-2) with TRBJ1-2; no clear D. V was pared by 4 bases and J by 3 bases, with 9 bases between. This CDR3 is 13 amino acids long. Germline V gene sequence: CDR1 LGHDT, CDR2 YNNKEL (reference sequence). The CDR3 DNA sequence: TGTGCCAGCAGCCTGGCTGCGGACTATGGCTACACCTTC. Encoded protein: CASSLAADYGYTF.

V is TRBV6-5 and J is TRBJ2-4; D might be TRBD2 (7 bases). The CDR3 spans 14 residues. V lost 6 bases, J lost 15 bases, and 24 bases lay in between. The germline V gene encodes CDR1 MNHEY and CDR2 SVGAGI. The CDR3 here is CASSPGGQGRARYF. In nucleotides, the CDR3 is TGTGCCAGCAGCCCCGGCGGGCAGGGGAGGGCCCGGTACTTC.

Concerning this clone itself: One end of the junction is discordant with germline, which a read error may explain. The rearrangement uses TRBV2 and TRBJ2-7, with 9 bases lining up with TRBD1. Per germline, CDR1 SNHLY and CDR2 FYNNEI. The CDR3 is 11 amino acids. The CDR3 sequence is CASSEDVQGAF. DNA of the CDR3: TGTGCCAGCAGTGAAGACGTACAGGGGGCTTTC.

V gene TRBV19 combines with J gene TRBJ2-7, with D perhaps matching TRBD1 (6 bases). The CDR3 is 14 amino acids. The ends were cut back, 1 base at V and 6 bases at J, with 13 bases in the middle. The germline gives CDR1 LNHDA, CDR2 SQIVND (reference sequence). Here the CDR3 DNA reads TGTGCCAGTAGTATAGCTTACAGGGTCGGCGAGCAGTACTTC. It is translated as CASSIAYRVGEQYF.

The rearrangement joins TRBV7-2 to TRBJ1-3; D unclear. Per germline, CDR1 SGHTA and CDR2 FQGNSA. V lost 7 bases to trimming and J lost 0 bases, with 10 bases between them. The CDR3 sequence is 14 residues long. In DNA, the CDR3 is TGTGCCAGCACCGGAACGGGCTCTGGAAACACCATATATTTT. Encoded protein: CASTGTGSGNTIYF.

This rearrangement joins TRBV11-2 to TRBJ2-1, with D unclear. CDR3 length: 13 residues. V was clipped by 1 base and J by 7 bases, with 8 bases between them. Germline V gives CDR1 SGHAT, CDR2 FQNNGV. The DNA for the CDR3 is TGTGCCAGCAGCTTAGTCAACCGGAATGAGCAGTTCTTC. The encoded protein is CASSLVNRNEQFF.

The chain has TRBV7-3 and TRBJ2-7; a weak D match, TRBD2 (7 bases). The CDR3 consists of 14 residues. V lost 5 bases to trimming and J lost 2 bases, with 13 bases between them. Germline V gene data show CDR1 as SGHTA and CDR2 as FQGTGA. The CDR3, as DNA: TGTGCCAGCAGCCCGAAGGGGGGGGCCTACGAGCAGTACTTC. Its translation is CASSPKGGAYEQYF.

The genes are TRBV7-2 and TRBJ1-4, with D unclear. V was cut by 5 bases and J by 7 bases, with 20 bases left in between. The CDR3 sequence is 16 residues long. In germline, CDR1 is SGHTA, CDR2 FQGNSA. The DNA for the CDR3 is TGTGCCAGCAGCGCAGGCCTAGGGAGGTACGGTGAAAAACTGTTTTTT. Amino acids: CASSAGLGRYGEKLFF.

The V call is TRBV28, the J call TRBJ1-5, with 9 positions matching TRBD1. The CDR3 runs 12 residues. The junction had 2 bases not matched to a gene; V was cut back by 8 bases and J by 6 bases. Germline V CDR1 and CDR2: MDHEN, SYDVKM. CDR3 in DNA: TGTGCCAGCGTGACAGGGGGTCAGCCCCAGCATTTT. Protein: CASVTGGQPQHF. Together with reference TRBV28 and TRBJ1-5, the CDR3 gives the full variable domain: DVKVTQSSRYLVKRTGEKVFLECVQDMDHENMFWYRQDPGLGLRLIYFSYDVKMKEKGDIPEGYSVSREKKERFSLILESASTNQTSMYLCASVTGGQPQHFGDGTRLSIL.

The chain uses TRBV7-2 and TRBJ2-5; 11 nucleotides match TRBD2. Germline CDR1 reads SGHTA; CDR2 reads FQGNSA. The CDR3 has 15 amino acids. Trimming cost V 8 bases and J 2 bases; bases outside gene matches: 7. The DNA of the CDR3 is TGTGCCAGCGGTGGGGGACTAGCGGTACAAGAGACCCAGTACTTC. Translated, it gives CASGGGLAVQETQYF.

The rearrangement uses TRBV9 and TRBJ2-1, with 8 bases lining up with TRBD2. This CDR3 region has 15 residues. Germline loops: CDR1 SGDLS, CDR2 YYNGEE. J gave up 11 bases and V 3 bases, and 13 bases lay outside the gene matches. CDR3 sequence: CASSERPGLGPKQFF. The CDR3 nucleotides are TGTGCCAGCAGCGAAAGACCGGGACTAGGTCCCAAGCAGTTCTTC.

V gene TRBV4-2 combines with J gene TRBJ1-4; 10 positions agree with TRBD1. V was pared by 3 bases and J by 7 bases, with 5 bases of the junction left unmatched. The CDR3 totals 15 residues. Germline CDR1 is LGHNA and CDR2 is YNFKEQ. Written as DNA, the CDR3 is TGTGCCAGCAGCCACCCGGGACAGGGGCGTGAAAAACTGTTTTTT. Its protein is CASSHPGQGREKLFF.

The chain is built from TRBV6-5 and TRBJ2-1, with a tentative D call TRBD2 (6 bases). The V end lost 4 bases, the J end lost 6 bases, and 13 bases lay between the germline ends. Per germline, CDR1 MNHEY and CDR2 SVGAGI. This CDR3 region has 14 residues. For the CDR3, the DNA is TGTGCCAGCAGTTTCGGGAGAAGGGGCAATGAGCAGTTCTTC. This translates into CASSFGRRGNEQFF.

The rearrangement uses TRBV28 and TRBJ2-7; D is uncertain. Per the germline V gene, CDR1 is MDHEN and CDR2 is SYDVKM. With 5 bases removed from V and 7 bases from J, the gap between germline ends came to 12 bases. The CDR3 totals 12 residues. The CDR3 protein is CASSLSSREQYF. The CDR3 region has the DNA TGTGCCAGCAGTCTCTCTTCCCGGGAGCAGTACTTC.

This chain connects TRBV5-6 to TRBJ2-5; no reliable D call. Germline V gives CDR1 SGHDT, CDR2 YYEEEE. Trimming took 1 base from V and 0 from J, leaving 4 bases between them. This CDR3 has 13 amino acids. CDR3: CASSLPDQETQYF. The CDR3 DNA reads as TGTGCCAGCAGCTTGCCAGACCAAGAGACCCAGTACTTC.

The chain recombines TRBV5-3 with TRBJ2-3; 10 nucleotides align to TRBD1. TRBV5-3 is reported as an ORF; its role is uncertain. This CDR3 is built from 15 residues. With V trimmed by 6 bases and J by 3 bases, 7 bases remained unmatched. CDR3 DNA sequence: TGTGCCAGAATCATTCGGACAGGGGGGACAGATACGCAGTATTTT. It specifies CARIIRTGGTDTQYF.